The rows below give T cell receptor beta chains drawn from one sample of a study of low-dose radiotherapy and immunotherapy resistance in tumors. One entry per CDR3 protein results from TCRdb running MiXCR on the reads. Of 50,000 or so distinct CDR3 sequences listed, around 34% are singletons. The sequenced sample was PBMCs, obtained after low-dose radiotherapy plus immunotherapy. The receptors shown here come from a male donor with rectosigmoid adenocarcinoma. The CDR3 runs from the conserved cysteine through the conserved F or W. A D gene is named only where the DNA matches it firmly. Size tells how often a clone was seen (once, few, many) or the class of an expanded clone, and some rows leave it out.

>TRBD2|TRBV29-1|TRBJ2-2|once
TGCAGCGGGATGATAGCGGGGAACACCGGGGAGCTGTTTTTT
CSGMIAGNTGELFF
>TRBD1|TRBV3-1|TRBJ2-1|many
TGTGCCAGCAGCCAAGGGACAGGGGGGGAGCAGTTCTTC
CASSQGTGGEQFF
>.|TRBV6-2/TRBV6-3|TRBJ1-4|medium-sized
TGTGCCAGCAGTTACGGGGGGGATGAAAAACTGTTTTTT
CASSYGGDEKLFF
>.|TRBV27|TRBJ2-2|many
TGTGCCAGCACTAGAGGGACAACGAACACCGGGGAGCTGTTTTTT
CASTRGTTNTGELFF
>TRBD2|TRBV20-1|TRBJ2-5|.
TGCAGTGTGATAGCGGGGGACCAAGAGACCCAGTACTTC
CSVIAGDQETQYF
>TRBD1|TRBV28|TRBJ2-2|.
TGTGCCAGCACTCCCCCGGGACAGGGATCCGGGGAGCTGTTTTTT
CASTPPGQGSGELFF
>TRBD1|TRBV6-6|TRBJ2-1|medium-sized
TGTGCCAGCTGGGGACAGGGAGGCTACAATGAGCAGTTCTTC
CASWGQGGYNEQFF
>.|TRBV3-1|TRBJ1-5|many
TGTGCCAGCAGCCACAGAGGAAATCAGCCCCAGCATTTT
CASSHRGNQPQHF
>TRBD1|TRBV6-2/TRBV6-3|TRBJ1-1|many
TGTGCCAGCAGCCGACTTGACAGGGAGGAAGCTTTCTTT
CASSRLDREEAFF
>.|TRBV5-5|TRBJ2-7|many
TGTGCCAGCAGCTTGAACAGGGACATGCTCTACGAGCAGTACTTC
CASSLNRDMLYEQYF
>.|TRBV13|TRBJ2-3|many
TGTGCCAGCAGCATCAGGGATACGCAGTATTTT
CASSIRDTQYF
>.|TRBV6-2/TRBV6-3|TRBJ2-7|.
TGTGCCAGCAAAGGGAACCAGGGGACCTACTACGAGCAGTACTTC
CASKGNQGTYYEQYF
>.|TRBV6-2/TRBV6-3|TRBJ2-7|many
TGTGCCAGCAGTTACGGGCAGAACTACGAGCAGTACTTC
CASSYGQNYEQYF
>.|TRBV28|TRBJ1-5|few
TGTGCCAGCAGCACCTGGGGGGGACAGCCCCAGCATTTT
CASSTWGGQPQHF
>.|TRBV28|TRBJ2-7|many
TGTGCCAGCAGTCCACAGGTACCTTGGGCTTATTACGAGCAGTACTTC
CASSPQVPWAYYEQYF
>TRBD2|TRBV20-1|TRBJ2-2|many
TGCAGTGCTAGGGAGACTAGCGGCCACACCGGGGAGCTGTTTTTC
CSARETSGHTGELFF
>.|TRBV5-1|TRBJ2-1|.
TGCGCCAGCAGCGCCGGCTGGGGGGTACTCAATGAGCAGTTCTTC
CASSAGWGVLNEQFF
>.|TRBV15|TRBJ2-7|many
TGTGCCACCAGCAGCGGCGAGGTCCTTAACGAGCAGTACTTC
CATSSGEVLNEQYF
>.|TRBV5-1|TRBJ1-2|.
TGCGCCAGCAGCCCTGGGGATGGGGGCAACTATGGCTACACCTTC
CASSPGDGGNYGYTF
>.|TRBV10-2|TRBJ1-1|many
TGCGCCAGCAGAGTCTTTTCAGGGGCTAATGAAGCTTTCTTT
CASRVFSGANEAFF
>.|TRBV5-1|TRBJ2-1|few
TGCGCCAGCAGCTTTCAGGGAGGTTTCAATGAGCAGTTCTTC
CASSFQGGFNEQFF
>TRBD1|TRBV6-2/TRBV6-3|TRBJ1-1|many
TGTGCCAGCAGTTTTTCGGGACAGGGACGTAACACTGAAGCTTTCTTT
CASSFSGQGRNTEAFF
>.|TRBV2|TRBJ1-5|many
TGTGCCAGCAGGTTAGAACAGAATCAGCCCCAGCATTTT
CASRLEQNQPQHF
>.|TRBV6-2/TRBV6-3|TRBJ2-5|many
TGTGCCAGCAGTTACCCCGGTCGGGGCAGAGAGACCCAGTACTTC
CASSYPGRGRETQYF
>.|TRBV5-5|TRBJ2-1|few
TGTGCCAGCAGCTTTTCCGATGAGCAGTTCTTC
CASSFSDEQFF
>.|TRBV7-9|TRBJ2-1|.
TGTGCCAGCAGCGCCGAGACTAGGCCCAGAGACAATGAGCAGTTCTTC
CASSAETRPRDNEQFF
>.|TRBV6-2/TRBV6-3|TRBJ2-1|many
TGTGCCAGCAGTTACTCGTACTCTGTGGGCAATGAGCAGTTCTTC
CASSYSYSVGNEQFF
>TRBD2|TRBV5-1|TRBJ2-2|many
TGCGCCAGCAGCTTGGAGCTAGCGGGAGTTCGACACACCGGGGAGCTGTTTTTT
CASSLELAGVRHTGELFF
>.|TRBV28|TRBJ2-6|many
TGTGCCAGCTTCCCCCTCTCTGGGGCCAACGTCCTGACTTTC
CASFPLSGANVLTF
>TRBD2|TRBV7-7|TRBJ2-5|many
TGTGCTAGCAGCCTAGCGGGGGGGAAAGAGACCCAGTACTTC
CASSLAGGKETQYF
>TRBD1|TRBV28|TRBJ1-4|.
TGTGCCAGCAGCCCCGACGCTACAGGGGCGGCTAATGAAAAACTGTTTTTT
CASSPDATGAANEKLFF
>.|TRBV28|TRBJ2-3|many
TGTGCCAGCATGCTCAAGGGCGATACGCAGTATTTT
CASMLKGDTQYF
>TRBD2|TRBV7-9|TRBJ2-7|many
TGTGCCAGCAGCCCCGGGACTAGCGGGAGGGTCCTCTACGAGCAGTACTTC
CASSPGTSGRVLYEQYF
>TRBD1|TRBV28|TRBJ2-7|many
TGTGCCAGCAGTTTAACCGGGACAGCCCTGGGCGAGCAGTACTTC
CASSLTGTALGEQYF
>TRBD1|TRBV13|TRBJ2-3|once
TGTGCCAGCAGCATCAACAGGGGGGATACGCAGTATTTT
CASSINRGDTQYF
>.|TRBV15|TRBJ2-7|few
TGTGCCACCAGCAGAGACGGCAGCTCCTACGAGCAGTACTTC
CATSRDGSSYEQYF